The present entry profiles one TCR beta chain with its context. This specimen belongs to a study of blood T cell repertoires in COVID-19. TCRdb keeps only in-frame clones here, not all; method: immunoSEQ multiplex PCR. The sample includes some 250,000 clones, around 82% of them seen just once. The TCR sequence derives from a man aged 35 to 55 with active or convalescent COVID-19. The sample comprised peripheral blood.

CDR3: CASSQAQFTDTQYF. The CDR3 DNA sequence: TGTGCCAGCAGCCAAGCCCAGTTCACAGATACGCAGTATTTT. The gene calls are TRBV3-1 (or the pseudogene TRBV3-2) and TRBJ2-3, with D unresolved. The CDR3 runs to 14 residues. V lost 1 base to trimming and J lost 2 bases, with 7 bases between them. Per germline, CDR1 LGHDT and CDR2 YNNKEL (reference sequence).